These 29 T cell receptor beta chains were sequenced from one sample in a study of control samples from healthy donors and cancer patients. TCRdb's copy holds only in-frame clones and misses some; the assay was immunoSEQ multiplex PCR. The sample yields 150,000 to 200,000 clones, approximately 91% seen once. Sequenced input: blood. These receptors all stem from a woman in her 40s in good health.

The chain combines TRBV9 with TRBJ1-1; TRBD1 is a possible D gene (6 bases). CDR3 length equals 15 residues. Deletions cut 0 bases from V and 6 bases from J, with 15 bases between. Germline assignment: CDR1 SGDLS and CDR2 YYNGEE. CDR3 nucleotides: TGTGCCAGCAGCGTAGGACATGACAGGACCGCTGAAGCTTTCTTT. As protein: CASSVGHDRTAEAFF.

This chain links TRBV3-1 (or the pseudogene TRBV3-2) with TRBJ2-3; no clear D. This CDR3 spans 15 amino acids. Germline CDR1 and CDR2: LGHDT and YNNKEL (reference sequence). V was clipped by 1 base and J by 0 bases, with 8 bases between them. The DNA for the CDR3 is TGTGCCAGCAGCCAAGCTTTCTCTAGCACAGATACGCAGTATTTT. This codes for CASSQAFSSTDTQYF.

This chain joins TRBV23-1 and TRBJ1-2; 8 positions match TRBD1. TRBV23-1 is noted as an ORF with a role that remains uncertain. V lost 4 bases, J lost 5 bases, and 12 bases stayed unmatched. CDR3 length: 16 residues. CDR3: CASSPNRQGIWYGYTF. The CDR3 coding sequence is TGCGCCAGCAGTCCCAACAGACAGGGGATATGGTATGGCTACACCTTC.

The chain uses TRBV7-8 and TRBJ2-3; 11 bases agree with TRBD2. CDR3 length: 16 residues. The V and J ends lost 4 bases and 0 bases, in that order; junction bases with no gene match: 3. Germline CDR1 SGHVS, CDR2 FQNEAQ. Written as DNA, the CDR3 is TGTGCCAGCAGCTGGGGGACTAGCGGTAGCACAGATACGCAGTATTTT. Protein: CASSWGTSGSTDTQYF. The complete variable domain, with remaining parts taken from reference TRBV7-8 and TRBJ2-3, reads GAGVSQSPRYKVAKRGQDVALRCDPISGHVSLFWYQQALGQGPEFLTYFQNEAQLDKSGLPSDRFFAERPEGSVSTLKIQRTQQEDSAVYLCASSWGTSGSTDTQYFGPGTRLTVL.

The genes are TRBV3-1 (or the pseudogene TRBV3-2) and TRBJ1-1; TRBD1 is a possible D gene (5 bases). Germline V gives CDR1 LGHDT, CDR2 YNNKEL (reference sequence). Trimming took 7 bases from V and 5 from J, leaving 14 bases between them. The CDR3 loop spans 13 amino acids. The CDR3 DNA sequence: TGTGCCAGCACAATCTGGGGGGAAACTGAAGCTTTCTTT. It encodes CASTIWGETEAFF.

The CDR3 protein is CASSRDIGGYLAFF. The CDR3 DNA reads TGTGCCAGCAGCCGTGATATTGGGGGTTACTTAGCTTTCTTT. V is TRBV5-6 and J is TRBJ1-1, with TRBD1 as a possible D gene (5 bases). V lost 4 bases and J 10 bases, leaving 20 bases between the germline ends. CDR1 and CDR2 (germline): SGHDT, YYEEEE. The CDR3 length is 14 residues.

The CDR3 DNA follows: TGTGCCAGCAGCCAAGATCAACTTTCCAATGAGCAGTTCTTC. It translates to CASSQDQLSNEQFF. The rearrangement uses TRBV3-1 (or the pseudogene TRBV3-2) and TRBJ2-1; no reliable D call. CDR3 length: 14 amino acids. The germline V gene encodes CDR1 LGHDT and CDR2 YNNKEL (reference sequence). V was trimmed by 0 bases and J by 6 bases, leaving 9 bases between them.

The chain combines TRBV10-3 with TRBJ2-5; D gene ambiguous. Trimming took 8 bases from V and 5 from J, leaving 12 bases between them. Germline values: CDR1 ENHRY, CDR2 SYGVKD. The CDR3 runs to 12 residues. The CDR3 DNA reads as TGTGCCATCGGTGCCGTTATTGAGACCCAGTACTTC. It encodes CAIGAVIETQYF.

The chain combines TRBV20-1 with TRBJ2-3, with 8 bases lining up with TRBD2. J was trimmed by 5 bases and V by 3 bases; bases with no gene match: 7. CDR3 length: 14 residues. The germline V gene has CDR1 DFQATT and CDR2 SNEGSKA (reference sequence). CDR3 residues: CSASFGGAVDTQYF. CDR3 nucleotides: TGCAGTGCTAGTTTCGGGGGGGCGGTAGATACGCAGTATTTT.

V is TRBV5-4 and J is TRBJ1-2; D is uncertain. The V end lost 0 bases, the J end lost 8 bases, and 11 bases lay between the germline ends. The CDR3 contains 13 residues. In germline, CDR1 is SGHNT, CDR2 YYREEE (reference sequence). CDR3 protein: CASSLGPSRGYTF. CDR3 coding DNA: TGTGCCAGCAGCTTGGGCCCTTCCAGGGGCTACACCTTC.

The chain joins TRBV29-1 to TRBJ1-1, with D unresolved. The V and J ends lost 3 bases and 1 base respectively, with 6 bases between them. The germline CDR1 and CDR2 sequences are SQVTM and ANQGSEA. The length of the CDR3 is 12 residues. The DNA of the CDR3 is TGCAGCGTTGACACATGGAACACTGAAGCTTTCTTT. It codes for CSVDTWNTEAFF.

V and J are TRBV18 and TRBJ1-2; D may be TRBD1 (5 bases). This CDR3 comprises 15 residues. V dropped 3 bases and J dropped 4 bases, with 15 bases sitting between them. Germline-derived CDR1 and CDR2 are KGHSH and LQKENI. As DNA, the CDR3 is TGTGCCAGCTCACCCCAGGGCCAGCCGATCTATGGCTACACCTTC. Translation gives CASSPQGQPIYGYTF.

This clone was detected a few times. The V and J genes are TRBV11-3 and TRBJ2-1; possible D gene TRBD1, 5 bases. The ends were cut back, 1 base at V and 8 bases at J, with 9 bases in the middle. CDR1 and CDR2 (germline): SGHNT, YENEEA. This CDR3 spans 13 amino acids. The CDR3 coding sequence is TGTGCCAGCAGCTTAGGGTCAGGGCATGAGCAGTTCTTC. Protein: CASSLGSGHEQFF.

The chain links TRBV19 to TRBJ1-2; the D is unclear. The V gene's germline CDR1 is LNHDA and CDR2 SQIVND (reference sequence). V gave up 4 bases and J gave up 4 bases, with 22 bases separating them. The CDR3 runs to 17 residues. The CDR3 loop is CASSSHEAVRWTYGYTF. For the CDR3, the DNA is TGTGCCAGTAGTAGCCATGAGGCCGTTCGGTGGACCTATGGCTACACCTTC.

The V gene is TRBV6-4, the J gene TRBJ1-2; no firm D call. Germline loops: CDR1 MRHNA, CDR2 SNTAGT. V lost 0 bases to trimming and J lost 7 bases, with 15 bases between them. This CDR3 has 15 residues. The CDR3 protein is CASSDSRLGSTGYTF. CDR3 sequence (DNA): TGTGCCAGCAGTGACTCGAGATTGGGCAGCACTGGCTACACCTTC.

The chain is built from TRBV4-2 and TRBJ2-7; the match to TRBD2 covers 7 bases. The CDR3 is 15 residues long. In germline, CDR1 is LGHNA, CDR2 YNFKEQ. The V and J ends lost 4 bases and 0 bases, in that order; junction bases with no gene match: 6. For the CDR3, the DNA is TGTGCCAGCAGCCCGGTCTCGGGGGGCTCCTACGAGCAGTACTTC. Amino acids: CASSPVSGGSYEQYF.

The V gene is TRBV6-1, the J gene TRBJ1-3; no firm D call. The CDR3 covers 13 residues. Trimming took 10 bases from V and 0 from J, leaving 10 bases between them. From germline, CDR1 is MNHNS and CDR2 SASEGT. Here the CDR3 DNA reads TGTGCCACTAGGGATCCCTCTGGAAACACCATATATTTT. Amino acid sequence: CATRDPSGNTIYF.

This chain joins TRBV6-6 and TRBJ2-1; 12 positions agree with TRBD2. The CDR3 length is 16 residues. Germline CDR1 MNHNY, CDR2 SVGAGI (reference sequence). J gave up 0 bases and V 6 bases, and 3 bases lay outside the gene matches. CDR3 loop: CASRGLAGYSYNEQFF. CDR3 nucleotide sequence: TGTGCCAGCAGGGGACTAGCGGGCTACTCCTACAATGAGCAGTTCTTC.

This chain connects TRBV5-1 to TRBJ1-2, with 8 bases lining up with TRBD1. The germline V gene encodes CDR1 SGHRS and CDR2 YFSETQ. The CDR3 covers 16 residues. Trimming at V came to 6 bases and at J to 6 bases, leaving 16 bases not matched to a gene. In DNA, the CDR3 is TGCGCCAGCAACAACGGACAGGGCGGTATGTTTGATGGCTACACCTTC. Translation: CASNNGQGGMFDGYTF. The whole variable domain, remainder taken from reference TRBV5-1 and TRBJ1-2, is KAGVTQTPRYLIKTRGQQVTLSCSPISGHRSVSWYQQTPGQGLQFLFEYFSETQRNKGNFPGRFSGRQFSNSRSEMNVSTLELGDSALYLCASNNGQGGMFDGYTFGSGTRLTVV.

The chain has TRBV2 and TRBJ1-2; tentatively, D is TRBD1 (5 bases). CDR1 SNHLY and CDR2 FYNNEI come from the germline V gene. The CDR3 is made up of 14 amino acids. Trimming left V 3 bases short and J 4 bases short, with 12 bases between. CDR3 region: CASSESTVVYGYTF. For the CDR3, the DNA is TGTGCCAGCAGTGAGTCGACAGTTGTCTATGGCTACACCTTC.

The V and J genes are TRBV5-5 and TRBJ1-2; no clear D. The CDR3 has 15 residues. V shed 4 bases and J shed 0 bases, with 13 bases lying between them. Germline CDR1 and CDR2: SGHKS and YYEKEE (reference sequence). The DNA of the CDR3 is TGTGCCAGCAGCATGCAATGGGCAACTAACTATGGCTACACCTTC. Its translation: CASSMQWATNYGYTF.

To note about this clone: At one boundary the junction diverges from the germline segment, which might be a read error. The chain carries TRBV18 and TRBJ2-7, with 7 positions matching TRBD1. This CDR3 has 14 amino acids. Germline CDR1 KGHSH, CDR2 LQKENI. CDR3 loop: CASSPLTGEGEQHF. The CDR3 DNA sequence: TGTGCCAGCTCACCCCTCACAGGGGAAGGCGAGCAGCACTTC.

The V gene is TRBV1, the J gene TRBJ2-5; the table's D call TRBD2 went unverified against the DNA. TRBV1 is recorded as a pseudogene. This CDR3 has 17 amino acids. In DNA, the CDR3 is TGCACCAGCAGCGGCATTGGAGGCAGCGGGAGACAAGAGACCCAGTACTTC. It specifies CTSSGIGGSGRQETQYF.

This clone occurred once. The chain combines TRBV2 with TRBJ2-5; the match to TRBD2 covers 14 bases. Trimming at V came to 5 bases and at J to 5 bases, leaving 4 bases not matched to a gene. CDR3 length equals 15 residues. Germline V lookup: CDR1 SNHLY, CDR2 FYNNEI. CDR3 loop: CASSTGLAGVETQYF. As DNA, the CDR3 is TGTGCCAGCAGTACGGGACTAGCGGGGGTGGAGACCCAGTACTTC.

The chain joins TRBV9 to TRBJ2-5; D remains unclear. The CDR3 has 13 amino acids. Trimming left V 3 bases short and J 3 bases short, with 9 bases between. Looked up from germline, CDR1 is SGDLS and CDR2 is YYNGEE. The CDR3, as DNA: TGTGCCAGCAGCGAACTCGGTGAAGAGACCCAGTACTTC. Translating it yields CASSELGEETQYF. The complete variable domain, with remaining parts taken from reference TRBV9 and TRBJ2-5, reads DSGVTQTPKHLITATGQRVTLRCSPRSGDLSVYWYQQSLDQGLQFLIQYYNGEERAKGNILERFSAQQFPDLHSELNLSSLELGDSALYFCASSELGEETQYFGPGTRLLVL.

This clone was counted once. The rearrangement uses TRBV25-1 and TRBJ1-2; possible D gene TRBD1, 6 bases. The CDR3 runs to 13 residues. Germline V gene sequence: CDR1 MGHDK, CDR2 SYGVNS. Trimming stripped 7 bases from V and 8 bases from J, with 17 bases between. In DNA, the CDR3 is TGTGCCAGCAACACCGCGGGGGCTGGGGGCTACACCTTC. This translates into CASNTAGAGGYTF.

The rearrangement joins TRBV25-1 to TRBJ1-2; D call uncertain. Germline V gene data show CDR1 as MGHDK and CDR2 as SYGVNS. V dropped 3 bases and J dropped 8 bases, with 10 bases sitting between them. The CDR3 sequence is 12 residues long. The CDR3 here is CASSEGLGGYTF. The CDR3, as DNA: TGTGCCAGCAGTGAGGGTCTAGGCGGCTACACCTTC.

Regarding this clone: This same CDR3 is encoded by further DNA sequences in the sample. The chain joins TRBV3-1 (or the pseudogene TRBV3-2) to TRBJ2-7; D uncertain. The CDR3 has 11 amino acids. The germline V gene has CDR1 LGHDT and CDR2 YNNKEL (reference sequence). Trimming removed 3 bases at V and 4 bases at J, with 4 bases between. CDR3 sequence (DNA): TGTGCCAGCAGCCAGGGGTACGAGCAGTACTTC. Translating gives CASSQGYEQYF.

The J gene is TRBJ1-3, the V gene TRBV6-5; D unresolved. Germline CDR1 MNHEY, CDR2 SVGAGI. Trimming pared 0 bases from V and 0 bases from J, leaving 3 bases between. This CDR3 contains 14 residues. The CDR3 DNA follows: TGTGCCAGCAGTTACTCAACCTCTGGAAACACCATATATTTT. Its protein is CASSYSTSGNTIYF.